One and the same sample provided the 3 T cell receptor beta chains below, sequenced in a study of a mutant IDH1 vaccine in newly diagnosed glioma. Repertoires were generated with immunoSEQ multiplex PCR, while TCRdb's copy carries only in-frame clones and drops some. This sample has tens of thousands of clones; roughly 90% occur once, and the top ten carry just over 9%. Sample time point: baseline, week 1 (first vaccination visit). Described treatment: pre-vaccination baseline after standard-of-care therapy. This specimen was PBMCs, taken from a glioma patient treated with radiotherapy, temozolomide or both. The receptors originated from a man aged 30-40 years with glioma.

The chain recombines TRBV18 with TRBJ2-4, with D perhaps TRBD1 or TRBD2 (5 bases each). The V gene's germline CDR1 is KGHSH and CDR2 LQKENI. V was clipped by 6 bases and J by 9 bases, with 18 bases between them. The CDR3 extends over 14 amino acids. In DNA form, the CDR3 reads TGTGCCAGCTCTCCTGGGGGTCTTTGGGGCATTCAGTACTTC. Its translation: CASSPGGLWGIQYF.

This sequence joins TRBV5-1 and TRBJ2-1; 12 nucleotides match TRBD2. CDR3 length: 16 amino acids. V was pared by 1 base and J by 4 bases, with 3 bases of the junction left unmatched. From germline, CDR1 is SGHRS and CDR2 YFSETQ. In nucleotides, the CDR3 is TGCGCCAGCAGCTTGAGGACTAGCGGGACTTACAATGAGCAGTTCTTC. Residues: CASSLRTSGTYNEQFF.

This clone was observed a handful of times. The CDR3 protein is CASSPPTSAPSTDTQYF. For the CDR3, the DNA is TGTGCCAGCAGCCCACCGACTAGCGCACCGAGCACAGATACGCAGTATTTT. The chain recombines TRBV9 with TRBJ2-3, with TRBD2 matching 8 bases. The CDR3 length is 17 residues. Germline CDR1 reads SGDLS; CDR2 reads YYNGEE. J was trimmed by 0 bases and V by 4 bases; bases with no gene match: 10.